The rows below give T cell receptor beta chains drawn from one sample of a study of blood T cell repertoires in COVID-19. Clones were sequenced by immunoSEQ multiplex PCR, and TCRdb holds only the in-frame ones, with some missing. The sample holds approximately 220,000 clones, around 87% seen once. Sequenced input: peripheral blood. The receptors originated from a man between 60 and 75 years old with acute or convalescent COVID-19. CDR3s include the opening cysteine and the closing phenylalanine or tryptophan. Each record gives: D gene, V gene, J gene, clone size, CDR3 protein, CDR3 DNA. The D gene is left open where the match is weak. Clone size is not always given. Where it is, it says once, few, many or a class for expanded clones.

TRBD2	TRBV27	TRBJ2-5	-	CASSSGLAGIRQETQYF	TGTGCCAGCAGTTCGGGACTAGCGGGGATACGGCAAGAGACCCAGTACTTC
-	TRBV5-4	TRBJ2-1	-	CASSSPQGNEQFF	TGTGCCAGCAGCTCTCCTCAGGGGAATGAGCAGTTCTTC
TRBD2	TRBV28	TRBJ2-5	-	CASSLSSAGGMETQYF	TGTGCCAGCAGTTTATCTTCCGCGGGGGGGATGGAGACCCAGTACTTC
-	TRBV7-9	TRBJ1-1	-	CASSPVGPGAFF	TGTGCCAGCAGCCCGGTGGGGCCAGGAGCTTTCTTT
TRBD1	TRBV28	TRBJ1-1	few	CASSRLGQGDTEAFF	TGTGCCAGCAGTCGACTCGGACAGGGGGACACTGAAGCTTTCTTT
TRBD1	TRBV24-1	TRBJ2-6	-	CATSVPGQGPSGANVLTF	TGTGCCACCAGTGTTCCGGGACAGGGGCCCTCTGGGGCCAACGTCCTGACTTTC
TRBD1	TRBV9	TRBJ2-5	-	CASSTTGQGETQYF	TGTGCCAGCAGCACCACCGGACAGGGTGAGACCCAGTACTTC
TRBD1	TRBV5-1	TRBJ1-2	-	CASSLLPDTGGDGYTF	TGCGCCAGCAGCTTGTTACCGGACACAGGGGGCGATGGCTACACCTTC
TRBD1	TRBV15	TRBJ2-6	-	CATSTGQGASGANVLTF	TGTGCCACCAGCACGGGACAGGGGGCGTCTGGGGCCAACGTCCTGACTTTC
-	TRBV28	TRBJ1-5	-	CASSFAGSNQPQHF	TGTGCCAGCAGTTTCGCGGGCAGCAATCAGCCCCAGCATTTT
TRBD1	TRBV6-6	TRBJ1-2	-	CASSSQGIGYGYTF	TGTGCCAGCAGTTCACAGGGGATAGGCTATGGCTACACCTTC
TRBD1	TRBV5-1	TRBJ1-1	once	CASSTDRDTEAFF	TGCGCCAGCAGCACGGACAGGGACACTGAAGCTTTCTTT
-	TRBV6-5	TRBJ1-2	-	CASSYATQSSVYGYTF	TGTGCCAGCAGTTACGCGACACAGTCCTCTGTGTATGGCTACACCTTC
TRBD1	TRBV5-1	TRBJ2-7	once	CASSPGQRRYEQYF	TGCGCCAGCAGCCCGGGACAGCGGCGCTACGAGCAGTACTTC
TRBD2	TRBV11-2	TRBJ2-5	few	CASSPSGPGTQYF	TGTGCCAGCAGCCCTAGCGGGCCCGGGACCCAGTACTTC
TRBD1	TRBV6-5	TRBJ2-7	few	CASRSLGQGTYEQYF	TGTGCCAGCAGGTCACTGGGACAGGGAACCTACGAGCAGTACTTC
-	TRBV28	TRBJ1-1	-	CASSLSASDRDHTEAFF	TGTGCCAGCAGTTTATCGGCGTCGGACAGAGACCACACTGAAGCTTTCTTT
-	TRBV19	TRBJ2-3	-	CASSPTRTDTQYF	TGTGCCAGTAGTCCGACGAGGACAGATACGCAGTATTTT
-	TRBV6-5	TRBJ2-7	few	CASRGEMGASYEQYF	TGTGCCAGCAGAGGGGAGATGGGGGCCTCCTACGAGCAGTACTTC
TRBD1	TRBV6-5	TRBJ1-2	-	CASTSGQGVRGYTF	TGTGCCAGCACCTCGGGACAGGGGGTTCGGGGCTACACCTTC
-	TRBV2	TRBJ1-1	once	CASSESRRTTVKNTEAFF	TGTGCCAGCAGTGAATCGCGGCGGACAACTGTTAAGAACACTGAAGCTTTCTTT
-	TRBV28	TRBJ1-3	-	CASSLLNLGGTLDGNTIYF	TGTGCCAGCAGTTTATTAAATTTAGGCGGGACGTTAGATGGAAACACCATATATTTT
-	TRBV6-2/TRBV6-3	TRBJ1-1	-	CASSTRGRGTEAFF	TGTGCCAGCAGTACCCGTGGACGGGGTACTGAAGCTTTCTTT
-	TRBV7-2	TRBJ2-7	-	CASSLYLYEQYF	TGTGCCAGCAGCTTATATCTCTACGAGCAGTACTTC
TRBD1	TRBV6-5	TRBJ2-1	once	CASSFRQGGEQFF	TGTGCCAGCAGTTTCCGACAGGGCGGTGAGCAGTTCTTC
TRBD1	TRBV28	TRBJ1-2	-	CASSFMTGENYGYTF	TGTGCCAGCAGTTTCATGACAGGGGAGAACTATGGCTACACCTTC
-	TRBV5-1	TRBJ1-1	-	CASSLGGPEAFF	TGCGCCAGCAGCCTTGGAGGGCCCGAAGCTTTCTTT
TRBD1	TRBV3-1/TRBV3-2	TRBJ1-4	-	CASSQRQGGNEKLFF	TGTGCCAGCAGCCAAAGACAGGGGGGGAATGAAAAACTGTTTTTT
TRBD2	TRBV27	TRBJ2-1	-	CASRVRLAGNYNEQFF	TGTGCCAGCAGGGTACGACTAGCGGGGAATTACAATGAGCAGTTCTTC
TRBD1	TRBV2	TRBJ2-7	-	CASTGTGGTSSYEQYF	TGTGCCAGTACCGGGACAGGGGGCACCAGCTCCTACGAGCAGTACTTC
TRBD2	TRBV9	TRBJ2-3	-	CASSVTGLAGELTDTQYF	TGTGCCAGCAGCGTGACGGGACTAGCGGGGGAGCTGACAGATACGCAGTATTTT
-	TRBV19	TRBJ2-1	-	CASSIDGRYRSIYNEQFF	TGTGCCAGTAGTATAGATGGTCGGTACAGGTCTATCTACAATGAGCAGTTCTTC
TRBD1	TRBV7-8	TRBJ2-5	-	CASSLGRTGGQETQYF	TGTGCCAGCAGCTTAGGGAGGACAGGCGGCCAAGAGACCCAGTACTTC